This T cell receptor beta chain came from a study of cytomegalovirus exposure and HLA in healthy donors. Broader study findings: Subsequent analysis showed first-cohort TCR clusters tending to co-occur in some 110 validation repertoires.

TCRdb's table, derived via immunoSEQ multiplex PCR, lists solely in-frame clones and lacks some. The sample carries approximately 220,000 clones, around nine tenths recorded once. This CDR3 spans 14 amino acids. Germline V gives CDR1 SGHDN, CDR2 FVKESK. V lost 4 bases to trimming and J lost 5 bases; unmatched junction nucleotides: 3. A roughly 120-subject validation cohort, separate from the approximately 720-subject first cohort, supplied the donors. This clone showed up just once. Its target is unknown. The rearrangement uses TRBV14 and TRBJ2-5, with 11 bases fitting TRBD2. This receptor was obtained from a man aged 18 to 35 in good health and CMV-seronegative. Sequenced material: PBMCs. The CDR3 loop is CASSPWTSGETQYF. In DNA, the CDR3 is TGTGCCAGCAGCCCCTGGACTAGCGGGGAGACCCAGTACTTC.